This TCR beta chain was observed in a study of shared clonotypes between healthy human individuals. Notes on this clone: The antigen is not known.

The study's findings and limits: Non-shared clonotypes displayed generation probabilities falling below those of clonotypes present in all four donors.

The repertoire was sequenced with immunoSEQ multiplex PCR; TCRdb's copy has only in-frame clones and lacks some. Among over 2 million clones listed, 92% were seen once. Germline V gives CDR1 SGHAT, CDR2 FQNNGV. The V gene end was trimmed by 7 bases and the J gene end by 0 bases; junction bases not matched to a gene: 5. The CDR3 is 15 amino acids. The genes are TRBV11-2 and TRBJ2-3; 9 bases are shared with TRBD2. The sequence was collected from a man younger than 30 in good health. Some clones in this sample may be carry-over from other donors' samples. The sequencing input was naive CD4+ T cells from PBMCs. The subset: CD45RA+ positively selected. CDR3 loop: CASTPAGGSTDTQYF. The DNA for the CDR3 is TGTGCCAGCACCCCCGCGGGGGGGAGCACAGATACGCAGTATTTT.